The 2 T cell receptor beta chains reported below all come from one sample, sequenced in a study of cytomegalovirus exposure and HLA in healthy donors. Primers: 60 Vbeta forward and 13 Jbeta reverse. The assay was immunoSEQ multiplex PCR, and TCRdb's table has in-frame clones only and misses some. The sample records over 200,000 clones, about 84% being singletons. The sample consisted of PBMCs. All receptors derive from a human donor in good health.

Here the CDR3 reads CASSPIRLAGNMVGEQYF. Here the CDR3 DNA reads TGTGCCAGCTCACCTATTCGACTAGCGGGAAATATGGTGGGCGAGCAGTACTTC. The chain links TRBV18 to TRBJ2-7; TRBD2 aligns across 11 bases. V dropped 3 bases and J dropped 6; count of bases not matched to a gene: 16. This CDR3 spans 18 amino acids. Germline-derived CDR1 and CDR2 are KGHSH and LQKENI. Using reference TRBV18 and TRBJ2-7 for the parts outside the CDR3, the full variable domain is NAGVMQNPRHLVRRRGQEARLRCSPMKGHSHVYWYRQLPEEGLKFMVYLQKENIIDESGMPKERFSAEFPKEGPSILRIQQVVRGDSAAYFCASSPIRLAGNMVGEQYFGPGTRLTVT.

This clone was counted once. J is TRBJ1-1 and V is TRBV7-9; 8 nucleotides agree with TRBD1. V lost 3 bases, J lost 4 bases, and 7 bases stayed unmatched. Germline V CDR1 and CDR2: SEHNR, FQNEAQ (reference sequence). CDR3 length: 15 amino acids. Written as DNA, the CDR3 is TGTGCCAGCAGCTTTCAGGGGGCCCTGGGCACTGAAGCTTTCTTT. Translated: CASSFQGALGTEAFF.